The 30 T cell receptor beta chains below were found in one sample sequenced in a study of T cell changes during pregnancy in multiple sclerosis. TCRdb's table, derived via immunoSEQ multiplex PCR, lists solely in-frame clones and lacks some. The table records about 110,000 clones, about 90% of them present only once. The sample here was peripheral blood, taken before pregnancy. The receptors were gathered from a female donor with multiple sclerosis, enrolled in a pregnancy study.

This chain uses TRBV7-2 with TRBJ2-5; TRBD1 aligns across 8 bases. Germline assignment: CDR1 SGHTA and CDR2 FQGNSA. This CDR3 has 15 amino acids. V shed 5 bases and J 5 bases; nucleotides not matched to a gene: 10. The CDR3 region has the DNA TGTGCCAGCAGCCACCGACAGGGGATGATGGAGACCCAGTACTTC. This translates into CASSHRQGMMETQYF.

The chain carries TRBV18 and TRBJ2-5; D is possibly TRBD2 (6 bases). CDR3 length: 16 amino acids. Trimming took off 2 bases at V and 2 bases at J, with 15 bases between the two ends. The germline V gene has CDR1 KGHSH and CDR2 LQKENI. The CDR3 sequence is CASSPTPEGTQETQYF. In DNA, the CDR3 is TGTGCCAGCTCACCAACTCCGGAGGGGACGCAAGAGACCCAGTACTTC.

The chain couples TRBV18 to TRBJ2-7, with a possible D match to TRBD2 (7 bases). Trimming shortened V by 5 bases and J by 5 bases, and 13 bases separated the two germline ends. Germline V gene lookup returns CDR1 KGHSH and CDR2 LQKENI. The CDR3 totals 13 residues. The CDR3 sequence is CASSFAGADEQYF. CDR3 nucleotide sequence: TGTGCCAGCTCATTCGCGGGGGCCGACGAGCAGTACTTC.

The J gene is TRBJ1-3, the V gene TRBV7-6; 7 bases line up with TRBD1. Trimming cost V 5 bases and J 0 bases; bases outside gene matches: 7. Germline CDR1 is SGHVS and CDR2 is FNYEAQ. This CDR3 contains 16 residues. CDR3 residues: CASSPRDRASGNTIYF. CDR3 DNA sequence: TGTGCCAGCAGCCCACGAGACAGGGCCTCTGGAAACACCATATATTTT.

The chain uses TRBV7-3 and TRBJ1-1; TRBD1 matches 11 bases. This CDR3 is built from 17 residues. The junction had 9 bases not matched to a gene; V was cut back by 0 bases and J by 6 bases. Germline loops: CDR1 SGHTA, CDR2 FQGTGA. The CDR3 loop is CASSLTGGQGEVPEAFF. The CDR3 DNA follows: TGTGCCAGCAGCTTAACGGGGGGACAGGGGGAGGTCCCTGAAGCTTTCTTT.

The J gene is TRBJ1-2, the V gene TRBV4-1; 11 bases line up with TRBD1. The CDR3 consists of 15 residues. Germline assignment: CDR1 MGHRA and CDR2 YSYEKL. V lost 4 bases and J lost 2; bases outside the gene matches: 3. The chain's CDR3 is CASSPRTGGNYGYTF. The CDR3 DNA is TGCGCCAGCAGCCCTCGGACAGGGGGCAACTATGGCTACACCTTC.

This clone was detected once. This chain links TRBV19 with TRBJ1-4; 8 bases are shared with TRBD1. Germline V lookup: CDR1 LNHDA, CDR2 SQIVND (reference sequence). The J segment lost 7 bases and the V segment lost 7 bases, leaving 8 bases of the junction unmatched. The CDR3 consists of 14 residues. CDR3 DNA sequence: TGTGCCAGTAACGATGGACAGGGTGGTGAAAAACTGTTTTTT. Translation: CASNDGQGGEKLFF.

V gene TRBV5-1 combines with J gene TRBJ2-7, with D unclear. CDR1 is SGHRS, CDR2 YFSETQ, per germline. CDR3 length: 14 amino acids. Trimming took off 4 bases at V and 0 bases at J, with 11 bases between the two ends. This CDR3 is CASSPRLSSYEQYF. In DNA form, the CDR3 reads TGCGCCAGCAGCCCCAGGCTGAGCTCCTACGAGCAGTACTTC.

The chain links TRBV6-5 to TRBJ2-1, with D uncertain. Germline lookup yields CDR1 MNHEY and CDR2 SVGAGI. Trimming pared 4 bases from V and 1 base from J, leaving 8 bases between. CDR3 length equals 14 residues. The CDR3 DNA reads TGTGCCAGCAGTTTCAGGAATTCCTACAATGAGCAGTTCTTC. It specifies CASSFRNSYNEQFF.

This chain joins TRBV16 and TRBJ2-1; 7 bases align to TRBD2. The junction had 5 bases not matched to a gene; V was cut back by 0 bases and J by 6 bases. CDR1 KGHSY and CDR2 FQNENV come from the germline V gene. The CDR3 extends over 15 amino acids. The CDR3 loop reads CASSQSSASGNEQFF. In DNA form, the CDR3 reads TGTGCCAGCAGCCAATCTTCGGCTAGCGGCAATGAGCAGTTCTTC.

This clone was observed once. V is TRBV6-6 and J is TRBJ2-1; D not resolved. The germline CDR1 and CDR2 sequences are MNHNY and SVGAGI (reference sequence). The CDR3 contains 11 residues. V lost 9 bases to trimming and J lost 8 bases, with 11 bases between them. CDR3 DNA: TGTGCCAGTCACGACTTATATGAGCAGTTCTTC. Translating gives CASHDLYEQFF.

The chain combines TRBV28 with TRBJ2-5, with D possibly TRBD1 on 6 matching bases. The CDR3 runs 15 residues. Trimming took off 5 bases at V and 4 bases at J, with 17 bases between the two ends. Per the germline V gene, CDR1 is MDHEN and CDR2 is SYDVKM. CDR3 loop: CASSPTSRDIETQYF. CDR3 coding DNA: TGTGCCAGCAGTCCGACGAGCCGGGACATAGAGACCCAGTACTTC.

The chain carries TRBV15 and TRBJ1-5; D uncertain. The CDR3 spans 15 residues. Germline CDR1 LNHNV, CDR2 YYDKDF (reference sequence). Trimming took off 3 bases at V and 0 bases at J, with 9 bases between the two ends. The CDR3 nucleotides are TGTGCCACCAGCAGGGGAGGTTTTAGCAATCAGCCCCAGCATTTT. Its protein product is CATSRGGFSNQPQHF.

CDR3 nucleotides: TGCGCCAGCAGCTGGCCCGACAGCGCCAGACTCTACGAGCAGTACTTC. Protein product: CASSWPDSARLYEQYF. V gene TRBV5-1 combines with J gene TRBJ2-7; maybe TRBD1 (5 bases). Germline lookup yields CDR1 SGHRS and CDR2 YFSETQ. The V end was cut by 3 bases, the J end by 3 bases, with 19 bases between. The CDR3 is 16 amino acids.

Points on this clone: Distinct nucleotide sequences in the sample also encode this CDR3. V is TRBV11-3 and J is TRBJ1-1, with 11 bases matching TRBD1. CDR3 length: 15 residues. The V gene's germline CDR1 is SGHNT and CDR2 YENEEA. V shed 5 bases, J shed 1 base, and the junction held 3 bases outside the gene matches. The CDR3 here is CASSLGQGENTEAFF. The CDR3 nucleotides are TGTGCCAGCAGCCTGGGACAGGGGGAGAACACTGAAGCTTTCTTT.

This chain uses TRBV5-1 with TRBJ2-6; no reliable D call. Germline CDR1 SGHRS, CDR2 YFSETQ. V was shortened by 2 bases and J by 0 bases, with 15 bases between the two germline ends. The CDR3 totals 18 residues. The CDR3 loop is CASSFPGIRSSGANVLTF. CDR3 DNA: TGCGCCAGCAGCTTTCCGGGTATCCGTTCCTCTGGGGCCAACGTCCTGACTTTC. The complete variable domain, with remaining parts taken from reference TRBV5-1 and TRBJ2-6, reads KAGVTQTPRYLIKTRGQQVTLSCSPISGHRSVSWYQQTPGQGLQFLFEYFSETQRNKGNFPGRFSGRQFSNSRSEMNVSTLELGDSALYLCASSFPGIRSSGANVLTFGAGSRLTVL.

The V and J genes are TRBV7-2 and TRBJ2-3; D gene unclear. Trimming left V 2 bases short and J 0 bases short, with 6 bases between. The CDR3 is 14 amino acids. Looked up from germline, CDR1 is SGHTA and CDR2 is FQGNSA. Written as DNA, the CDR3 is TGTGCCAGCAGCTTATCATCCAGCACAGATACGCAGTATTTT. This encodes CASSLSSSTDTQYF. Full variable domain (missing parts from reference TRBV7-2 and TRBJ2-3): GAGVSQSPSNKVTEKGKDVELRCDPISGHTALYWYRQSLGQGLEFLIYFQGNSAPDKSGLPSDRFSAERTGGSVSTLTIQRTQQEDSAVYLCASSLSSSTDTQYFGPGTRLTVL.

The chain is built from TRBV7-2 and TRBJ1-2, with 10 positions matching TRBD1. This CDR3 contains 14 residues. Germline assignment: CDR1 SGHTA and CDR2 FQGNSA. J gave up 8 bases and V 6 bases, and 9 bases lay outside the gene matches. The DNA of the CDR3 is TGTGCCAGCAGAGACACCGGACAGGGGGGAGGCTACACCTTC. Protein: CASRDTGQGGGYTF.

The chain carries TRBV13 and TRBJ2-1, with 7 bases that match TRBD2. The CDR3 loop spans 15 amino acids. With V trimmed by 5 bases and J by 4 bases, 8 bases remained unmatched. Germline V lookup: CDR1 PRHDT, CDR2 FYEKMQ (reference sequence). The CDR3 coding sequence is TGTGCCAGCAGCGGAGGGACTACCTCATACAATGAGCAGTTCTTC. Its protein product is CASSGGTTSYNEQFF. The whole variable domain, filled in from reference TRBV13 and TRBJ2-1, reads AAGVIQSPRHLIKEKRETATLKCYPIPRHDTVYWYQQGPGQDPQFLISFYEKMQSDKGSIPDRFSAQQFSDYHSELNMSSLELGDSALYFCASSGGTTSYNEQFFGPGTRLTVL.

The chain employs TRBV7-9 and TRBJ1-4; a possible D gene is TRBD1 (5 bases). Trimming left V 10 bases short and J 0 bases short, with 12 bases between. The CDR3 is 14 amino acids. The germline gives CDR1 SEHNR, CDR2 FQNEAQ (reference sequence). CDR3 sequence (DNA): TGTGCCACGCCCGGGGGGGCAACTAATGAAAAACTGTTTTTT. Protein sequence: CATPGGATNEKLFF.

V gene TRBV9 combines with J gene TRBJ1-3; the match to TRBD1 covers 8 bases. Germline V gene sequence: CDR1 SGDLS, CDR2 YYNGEE. Trimming cost V 5 bases and J 3 bases; bases outside gene matches: 10. The CDR3 is 16 amino acids. This CDR3 is CASSSRTGRNGNTIYF. The CDR3 region has the DNA TGTGCCAGCAGTTCCAGGACAGGGCGGAATGGAAACACCATATATTTT.

Here the CDR3 reads CASRAATGELFF. CDR3 sequence (DNA): TGTGCCAGCAGGGCGGCTACCGGGGAGCTGTTTTTT. This chain joins TRBV27 and TRBJ2-2, with unresolved D. V dropped 6 bases and J dropped 5 bases, with 7 bases sitting between them. Germline V gene lookup returns CDR1 MNHEY and CDR2 SMNVEV (reference sequence). This CDR3 has 12 residues.

This chain connects TRBV5-3 to TRBJ2-1; the D is unclear. TRBV5-3 is marked as an open reading frame, function uncertain. Trimming took off 3 bases at V and 6 bases at J, with 10 bases between the two ends. The CDR3 runs to 13 residues. The CDR3 region is CARSYRTGNEQFF. The CDR3 nucleotides read TGTGCCAGAAGCTACCGAACGGGCAATGAGCAGTTCTTC.

The genes are TRBV6-1 and TRBJ1-2; D is unclear. The CDR3 consists of 13 residues. Trimming removed 0 bases from V and 4 bases from J, with 6 bases in between. CDR1 and CDR2 (germline): MNHNS, SASEGT. The CDR3 bases are TGTGCCAGCAGTGAAGCAGGAGTCTATGGCTACACCTTC. Its protein is CASSEAGVYGYTF.

The chain recombines TRBV9 with TRBJ2-3, with unresolved D. The CDR3 spans 13 residues. CDR1 is SGDLS, CDR2 YYNGEE, per germline. The V end was cut by 0 bases, the J end by 5 bases, with 7 bases between. For the CDR3, the DNA is TGTGCCAGCAGCGTAGGGCCCTTAGATACGCAGTATTTT. It is translated as CASSVGPLDTQYF.

The chain is built from TRBV7-3 and TRBJ2-3; D remains ambiguous. V was clipped by 8 bases and J by 6 bases, with 15 bases between them. The CDR3 extends over 13 amino acids. CDR1 and CDR2 from the germline V gene are SGHTA and FQGTGA. The CDR3 region has the DNA TGTGCCAGCTCGGGTACCCAATCCGATACGCAGTATTTT. It yields the protein CASSGTQSDTQYF.

The V call is TRBV6-5, the J call TRBJ2-7; D might be TRBD1 (5 bases). The CDR3 consists of 13 residues. Looked up from germline, CDR1 is MNHEY and CDR2 is SVGAGI. The germline V and J ends were trimmed by 5 bases and 5 bases, with 13 bases remaining between them. CDR3 residues: CASSEMIRDEQYF. In DNA, the CDR3 is TGTGCCAGCAGTGAAATGATCAGGGACGAGCAGTACTTC.

The chain joins TRBV11-2 to TRBJ1-4; D remains ambiguous. With 4 bases removed from V and 0 bases from J, the gap between germline ends came to 12 bases. Germline CDR1 is SGHAT and CDR2 is FQNNGV. The CDR3 contains 16 residues. The CDR3 DNA is TGTGCCAGCAGCTCTTACAACAGTGCAACTAATGAAAAACTGTTTTTT. Protein product: CASSSYNSATNEKLFF.

The chain links TRBV30 to TRBJ2-1; TRBD2 matches at 9 bases. CDR1 and CDR2 from the germline V gene are GTSNPN and SVGIG (reference sequence). CDR3 length: 14 residues. After removal of 5 bases from V and 0 bases from J, the junction contained 2 bases not matched to a gene. The CDR3 DNA follows: TGTGCCTGGGTTAGCGGGAGCTCCTACAATGAGCAGTTCTTC. Protein product: CAWVSGSSYNEQFF.

V and J are TRBV6-1 and TRBJ2-3, with 9 bases fitting TRBD2. CDR3 size: 15 residues. J lost 0 bases, V lost 7 bases, and 5 bases had no gene match. Germline assignment: CDR1 MNHNS and CDR2 SASEGT. CDR3 protein: CASIWAGGSTDTQYF. CDR3 DNA sequence: TGTGCCAGCATTTGGGCGGGAGGGAGCACAGATACGCAGTATTTT.